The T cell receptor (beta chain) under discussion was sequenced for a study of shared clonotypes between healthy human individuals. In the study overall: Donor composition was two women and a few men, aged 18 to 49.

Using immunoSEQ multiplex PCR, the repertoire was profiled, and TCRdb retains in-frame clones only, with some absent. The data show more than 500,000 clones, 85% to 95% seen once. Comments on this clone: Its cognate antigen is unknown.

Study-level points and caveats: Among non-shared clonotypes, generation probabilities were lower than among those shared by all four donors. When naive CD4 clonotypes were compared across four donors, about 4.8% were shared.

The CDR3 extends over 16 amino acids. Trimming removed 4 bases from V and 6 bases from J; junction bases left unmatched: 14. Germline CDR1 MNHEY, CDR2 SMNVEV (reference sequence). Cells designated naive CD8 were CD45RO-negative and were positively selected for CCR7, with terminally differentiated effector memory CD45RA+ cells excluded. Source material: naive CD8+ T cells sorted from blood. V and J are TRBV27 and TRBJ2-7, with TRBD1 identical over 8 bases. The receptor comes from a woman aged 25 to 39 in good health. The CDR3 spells CASSSRTGSVFGEQYF. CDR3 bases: TGTGCCAGCAGTTCCCGGACAGGGTCTGTATTTGGCGAGCAGTACTTC.